This T cell receptor (beta chain) appears in the sequencing data of a study of human T cells and chemical hapten exposure. Time point reported: patch test 1, 2 weeks after DPC sensitization. Treatment here: therapeutic diphenylcyclopropenone sensitization with weekly scalp DPC. This clonotype was found many times. Germline values: CDR1 LGHDT, CDR2 YNNKEL (reference sequence). With 4 bases removed from V and 0 bases from J, the gap between germline ends came to 15 bases. The CDR3 extends over 16 amino acids. Each CDR3 protein is one row after TCRdb ran MiXCR on the RACE reads. This table has about 120,000 distinct CDR3 sequences, 9.5% to 13% appearing once.

This chain links TRBV3-1 with TRBJ1-2, with D maybe TRBD1 (5 bases). The source is a woman between 50 and 59 years old with alopecia areata. Some clones in this sample may be carry-over from other donors' samples. The input for sequencing was whole blood, taken in connection with sensitization to the hapten diphenylcyclopropenone (DPC). The DNA of the CDR3 is TGTGCCAGCAGCCCACACGGACATCAAGCTAACTATGGCTACACCTTC. Translating it yields CASSPHGHQANYGYTF.